A selection of T cell receptor beta chains follows, all from one sample in a study of T cells after yellow fever vaccination. TCRdb used MiXCR to reprocess the 5' RACE reads, holding one entry per CDR3 protein. The data contain a few hundred thousand distinct CDR3 sequences, almost 4% of them singletons. Sequenced here: PBMCs, sampled 5 days after the yellow fever booster vaccination. The receptors originated from a man aged 18-30 years who received the YFV17D yellow fever vaccine. The CDR3 runs from the conserved cysteine through the conserved F or W. The order of the fields is clone size, V gene, J gene, D gene, CDR3 DNA, CDR3 protein. A D gene is named only where the DNA matches it firmly. Some rows mark clone size as missing; the rest say once, few, many or name a class of expanded clone.

few	TRBV12-3/TRBV12-4	TRBJ1-2	TRBD1	TGTGCCAGCAGTTTAGTTCAGGGGGCGTATGATGGCTACACCTTC	CASSLVQGAYDGYTF
many	TRBV9	TRBJ2-1	.	TGTGCCAGCAGCGTAGTTCGGACGGCTGGACCTAGCGTAGCAAATGAGCAGTTCTTC	CASSVVRTAGPSVANEQFF
few	TRBV7-9	TRBJ2-1	TRBD2	TGTGCCAGCAGCTTAGGAGTTTCTAGCGGGGGATACAATGAGCAGTTCTTC	CASSLGVSSGGYNEQFF
.	TRBV24-1	TRBJ2-1	TRBD1	TGTGCCACCAGTGACGGGACAGGAGCAAACTACAATGAGCAGTTCTTC	CATSDGTGANYNEQFF
few	TRBV7-9	TRBJ1-1	.	TGTGCCAGCAGCTTAAGGGCAGCTCGGGAAGCTTTCTTT	CASSLRAAREAFF
.	TRBV6-5	TRBJ2-3	TRBD2	TGTGCCAGCAGGGGACTAGCGGGGAGCACAGATACGCAGTATTTT	CASRGLAGSTDTQYF
many	TRBV7-9	TRBJ2-5	.	TGTGCCAGCAGCTCGATTTGGGAGACCCAGTACTTC	CASSSIWETQYF
few	TRBV7-2	TRBJ2-5	TRBD2	TGTGCCATCGTCCTCAGCGGGGGGGCGTTAGAGACCCAGTACTTC	CAIVLSGGALETQYF
many	TRBV7-2	TRBJ2-1	TRBD2	TGTGCCAGCAGCCCGACTCGGGAGGCTAGCAATGAGCAGTTCTTC	CASSPTREASNEQFF
few	TRBV6-5	TRBJ1-2	.	TGTGCCAGCTCGGCAGACACCGACTATGGCTACACCTTC	CASSADTDYGYTF
.	TRBV7-9	TRBJ2-6	.	TGTGCCAGCAGCCCGGTTGGGGGGGCCAACGTCCTGACTTTC	CASSPVGGANVLTF
.	TRBV6-6	TRBJ1-2	.	TGTGCCAGCAGCAGGGACTATGGCTACACCTTC	CASSRDYGYTF
few	TRBV6-5	TRBJ2-2	.	TGTGCCAGCAGTTACTGGGGGCCCACCGGGGAGCTGTTTTTT	CASSYWGPTGELFF
many	TRBV4-3	TRBJ2-7	.	TGCGCCAGCAGTCGCCTCGACAGATCCTACGAGCAGTACTTC	CASSRLDRSYEQYF
many	TRBV7-2	TRBJ1-5	TRBD1	TGTGCCAGCAGCTGGGAAGGACAGGGATCCTTTCAGCCCCAGCATTTT	CASSWEGQGSFQPQHF
few	TRBV15	TRBJ2-5	TRBD1	TGTGCCACCAGCAATTTGGACAGGGAATGGGAGACCCAGTACTTC	CATSNLDREWETQYF
many	TRBV4-1	TRBJ2-1	TRBD2	TGCGCCAGCAGCCAGGAAACCGGAGGACTAGTAATTATTAGTGAGCAGTTCTTC	CASSQETGGLVIISEQFF